The clone carrying this TCR beta chain was counted only a few times. The antigen is unknown. These data come from a study of naive and memory T cell subsets. Whole-study results and caveats: Diversity fell and Gini index rose from naive through CM, EM, EMRA.

Both TRBC1 and TRBC2 were covered by a beta constant-region primer of two equimolar oligonucleotides. Nested alpha and beta constant-region primers with the SP2 primer drove four PCR rounds on ligated cDNA. MiXCR, applied by TCRdb to the UMI-ligation and nested PCR reads, yields one record per CDR3 protein. The sample has 75,000 to 85,000 distinct CDR3 sequences, less than 15% seen once. CDR1 is WNHNN and CDR2 is SYGVQD in the germline V gene (reference sequence). With 5 bases clipped from V and 5 bases from J, the junction kept 6 bases outside the gene matches. The CDR3 covers 14 residues. The sample taken for sequencing was central memory CD4+ T cells from blood. The J gene is TRBJ2-3, the V gene TRBV10-1; 8 positions agree with TRBD2. This TCR was sampled from a human donor in good health. The CDR3 DNA reads as TGCGCCAGCAGTAGCGGGAGTCAAGGAGATACGCAGTATTTT. Protein: CASSSGSQGDTQYF.